Below, 25 T cell receptor beta chains from the same sample are listed, as sequenced in a study of sequential checkpoint blockade in melanoma. TCRdb's copy holds only in-frame clones and misses some; the assay was immunoSEQ multiplex PCR. The sample has some 13,000 clones; around 79% are singletons. Treatment specified: randomized to nivolumab then ipilimumab (arm A) or the reverse (arm B). The sample here was CD8+ T cells sorted from blood (inferred from file names), taken from a patient given nivolumab and ipilimumab in sequence. The receptors derive from a human donor with melanoma.

The chain is built from TRBV7-9 and TRBJ2-3; the D is unclear. CDR3 length equals 16 residues. In germline, CDR1 is SEHNR, CDR2 FQNEAQ (reference sequence). The V and J ends lost 4 bases and 4 bases respectively, with 18 bases between them. CDR3 loop: CASSSQTRLVADTQYF. The CDR3 DNA sequence: TGTGCCAGCAGCTCTCAGACACGCTTGGTAGCAGATACGCAGTATTTT.

Here the CDR3 reads CASSLVRQRYSNQPQHF. The CDR3 nucleotides are TGTGCCAGCAGCTTAGTCCGGCAGCGATATAGCAATCAGCCCCAGCATTTT. V usage is TRBV11-3 and J usage is TRBJ1-5; D not resolved. V was cut by 1 base and J by 0 bases, with 13 bases left in between. This CDR3 has 17 residues. CDR1 and CDR2 from the germline V gene are SGHNT and YENEEA.

The chain recombines TRBV6-4 with TRBJ2-2, with D hard to call. Germline lookup yields CDR1 MRHNA and CDR2 SNTAGT. The CDR3 spans 12 residues. V lost 5 bases and J lost 3, with 4 bases in between. The CDR3 DNA reads as TGTGCCAGCAGTTCGGACACCGGGGAGCTGTTTTTT. This translates into CASSSDTGELFF.

This clone was seen more than once but under ten times. The CDR3 sequence: CASSPTGGNTIYF. The CDR3 nucleotides are TGCGCCAGCAGCCCGACAGGTGGAAACACCATATATTTT. The chain has TRBV4-1 and TRBJ1-3, with D possibly TRBD1 on 6 matching bases. CDR3 size: 13 residues. With 4 bases removed from V and 3 bases from J, the gap between germline ends came to 7 bases. Germline V gene sequence: CDR1 MGHRA, CDR2 YSYEKL.

The chain has TRBV4-1 and TRBJ1-5, with D maybe TRBD1 (6 bases). There are 14 residues in the CDR3. The germline CDR1 and CDR2 sequences are MGHRA and YSYEKL. The V and J ends lost 2 bases and 6 bases respectively, with 11 bases between them. DNA of the CDR3: TGCGCCAGCAGCCAACCGGGGACAAGTCAGCCCCAGCATTTT. It encodes CASSQPGTSQPQHF.

The chain carries TRBV28 and TRBJ2-3; 14 nucleotides align to TRBD2. The V segment lost 6 bases and the J segment 4 bases; nucleotides outside the gene matches: 12. Germline V lookup: CDR1 MDHEN, CDR2 SYDVKM. The CDR3 length is 18 residues. This CDR3 reads CASSLTQGTSGGSDTQYF. CDR3 nucleotides: TGTGCCAGCAGCCTCACGCAAGGGACTAGCGGGGGTTCAGATACGCAGTATTTT.

The chain combines TRBV4-3 with TRBJ2-3; D unresolved. Germline V gives CDR1 LGHNA, CDR2 YSLEER. This CDR3 spans 18 amino acids. Deletions cut 0 bases from V and 4 bases from J, with 20 bases between. As DNA, the CDR3 is TGCGCCAGCAGCCAAGAAATCAAGCTTGTAGACTTGTCAGATACGCAGTATTTT. Translation: CASSQEIKLVDLSDTQYF.

The chain employs TRBV19 and TRBJ2-3; the D gene is possibly TRBD2 (5 bases). Per germline, CDR1 LNHDA and CDR2 SQIVND (reference sequence). The CDR3 runs to 18 residues. With 10 bases removed from V and 2 bases from J, the gap between germline ends came to 28 bases. CDR3 amino acids: CATAFTTIARFSTDTQYF. CDR3 nucleotides: TGTGCCACCGCCTTCACTACAATAGCGCGCTTCTCCACAGATACGCAGTATTTT.

This rearrangement joins TRBV6-4 to TRBJ2-1; the match to TRBD2 covers 7 bases. Germline values: CDR1 MRHNA, CDR2 SNTAGT. J gave up 3 bases and V 2 bases, and 1 base lay outside the gene matches. The CDR3 contains 14 residues. Here the CDR3 DNA reads TGTGCCAGCAGTGACGGGGGGGACTACAATGAGCAGTTCTTC. Protein: CASSDGGDYNEQFF.

The CDR3 loop reads CASSYIRTSGSNEQFF. The DNA of the CDR3 is TGTGCCAGCAGTTACATCCGGACTAGCGGGAGTAATGAGCAGTTCTTC. V is TRBV6-6 and J is TRBJ2-1; TRBD2 agrees at 13 bases. The J segment lost 7 bases and the V segment lost 2 bases, leaving 5 bases of the junction unmatched. The CDR3 length is 16 residues. CDR1 and CDR2 (germline): MNHNY, SVGAGI (reference sequence).

The chain couples TRBV10-3 to TRBJ2-5, with D possibly being TRBD2 (6 bases). CDR3 size: 15 residues. The V end lost 3 bases, the J end lost 3 bases, and 14 bases lay between the germline ends. Germline V gene lookup returns CDR1 ENHRY and CDR2 SYGVKD. The CDR3 protein is CAISDSLSSEETQYF. The CDR3 DNA is TGTGCCATCAGTGATTCACTTTCTAGCGAAGAGACCCAGTACTTC.

The rearrangement uses TRBV9 and TRBJ2-5, with 7 bases matching TRBD2. The V gene's germline CDR1 is SGDLS and CDR2 YYNGEE. The V gene end was trimmed by 0 bases and the J gene end by 5 bases; junction bases not matched to a gene: 7. This CDR3 has 15 amino acids. CDR3 in DNA: TGTGCCAGCAGCGTAGTGGGCGGGAGCGGGGAGACCCAGTACTTC. Amino acid sequence: CASSVVGGSGETQYF.

V usage is TRBV7-2 and J usage is TRBJ2-7; 11 nucleotides match TRBD2. The CDR3 contains 14 residues. V gave up 5 bases and J gave up 6 bases; unmatched junction bases: 6. In germline, CDR1 is SGHTA, CDR2 FQGNSA. CDR3 sequence reads: CASSPSGGLLEQYF. The CDR3 DNA follows: TGTGCCAGCAGCCCTAGCGGGGGGTTGCTCGAGCAGTACTTC. Using reference TRBV7-2 and TRBJ2-7 for the parts outside the CDR3, the full variable domain is GAGVSQSPSNKVTEKGKDVELRCDPISGHTALYWYRQSLGQGLEFLIYFQGNSAPDKSGLPSDRFSAERTGGSVSTLTIQRTQQEDSAVYLCASSPSGGLLEQYFGPGTRLTVT.

This chain links TRBV21-1 with TRBJ1-5; TRBD1 is the table's D call, not checked against the DNA. TRBV21-1 is reported as a pseudogene. This CDR3 spans 15 amino acids. In DNA, the CDR3 is TGTGCCAGCAGCAACCACAGGGATAGCAATCAGCCCCAGCATTTT. Its translation: CASSNHRDSNQPQHF.

This chain joins TRBV13 and TRBJ2-3; 10 bases fit TRBD1. This CDR3 has 15 residues. The V segment lost 0 bases and the J segment 8 bases; nucleotides outside the gene matches: 5. The germline V gene has CDR1 PRHDT and CDR2 FYEKMQ (reference sequence). CDR3 in DNA: TGTGCCAGCAGCTTAGGCACGGGACAGGGGATTACGCAGTATTTT. Encoded protein: CASSLGTGQGITQYF.

This clone was counted once. This rearrangement joins TRBV5-5 to TRBJ2-2; no clear D gene. Trimming pared 1 base from V and 8 bases from J, leaving 9 bases between. CDR3 length: 13 residues. Germline V lookup: CDR1 SGHKS, CDR2 YYEKEE (reference sequence). CDR3 protein: CASSLIAPGELFF. CDR3 DNA sequence: TGTGCCAGCAGCTTGATAGCTCCGGGGGAGCTGTTTTTT.

This clone has a single count. The V call is TRBV6-1, the J call TRBJ2-1; TRBD1 matches 8 bases. This CDR3 is built from 15 residues. CDR1 and CDR2 from the germline V gene are MNHNS and SASEGT. The junction had 5 bases not matched to a gene; V was cut back by 3 bases and J by 4 bases. The CDR3 loop reads CASSETGEGYNEQFF. CDR3 coding DNA: TGTGCCAGCAGTGAGACAGGGGAAGGGTACAATGAGCAGTTCTTC.

The rearrangement links TRBV27 to TRBJ2-3, with D perhaps matching TRBD1 (7 bases). CDR1 is MNHEY, CDR2 SMNVEV, per germline (reference sequence). V lost 7 bases, J lost 3 bases, and 14 bases lay in between. The CDR3 consists of 14 residues. The CDR3 DNA sequence: TGTGCCAGCACGTACCAGGGGGGAACAGATACGCAGTATTTT. Amino acids: CASTYQGGTDTQYF.

This chain links TRBV19 with TRBJ2-7, with D possibly being TRBD1 (5 bases). The CDR3 has 14 residues. V was pared by 3 bases and J by 0 bases, with 9 bases between. Germline V gene sequence: CDR1 LNHDA, CDR2 SQIVND (reference sequence). The CDR3: CASSIQGNSYEQYF. CDR3 DNA: TGTGCCAGTAGTATTCAGGGAAACTCCTACGAGCAGTACTTC.

The gene calls are TRBV6-5 and TRBJ2-2, with a tentative D call TRBD1 (6 bases). CDR1 MNHEY and CDR2 SVGAGI come from the germline V gene. The CDR3 runs to 14 residues. With 6 bases removed from V and 1 base from J, the gap between germline ends came to 9 bases. The CDR3, as DNA: TGTGCCAGCAGCTTACAGGGGAACACCGGGGAGCTGTTTTTT. Amino acids: CASSLQGNTGELFF.

This sequence joins TRBV5-1 and TRBJ1-2; TRBD1 might be the D (6 bases). Germline V gives CDR1 SGHRS, CDR2 YFSETQ. The CDR3 loop spans 15 amino acids. The V end was cut by 4 bases, the J end by 4 bases, with 17 bases between. CDR3 nucleotide sequence: TGCGCCAGCAGCACCGACAGGTTAGTGGCCTATGGCTACACCTTC. This translates into CASSTDRLVAYGYTF. Combining the CDR3 with reference TRBV5-1 and TRBJ1-2 gives the whole variable domain KAGVTQTPRYLIKTRGQQVTLSCSPISGHRSVSWYQQTPGQGLQFLFEYFSETQRNKGNFPGRFSGRQFSNSRSEMNVSTLELGDSALYLCASSTDRLVAYGYTFGSGTRLTVV.

The rearrangement joins TRBV7-9 to TRBJ1-1; a weak D match, TRBD1 (5 bases). In germline, CDR1 is SEHNR, CDR2 FQNEAQ (reference sequence). Trimming cost V 4 bases and J 4 bases, with 19 bases left between them. CDR3 length: 16 amino acids. This CDR3 reads CASSSLTWGLGTEAFF. CDR3 DNA sequence: TGTGCCAGCAGCTCCCTCACTTGGGGCCTGGGCACTGAAGCTTTCTTT.

This chain connects TRBV19 to TRBJ1-5, with D uncertain. With 10 bases removed from V and 4 bases from J, the gap between germline ends came to 26 bases. The CDR3 runs 17 residues. Looked up from germline, CDR1 is LNHDA and CDR2 is SQIVND (reference sequence). The CDR3 loop is CATAAWSSPNLNQPQHF. Here the CDR3 DNA reads TGTGCCACCGCCGCGTGGAGCAGCCCCAACCTAAATCAGCCCCAGCATTTT.

This clone came up a few times. The chain employs TRBV9 and TRBJ2-3; D may be TRBD1 (5 bases). The ends were cut back, 4 bases at V and 0 bases at J, with 12 bases in the middle. Germline lookup yields CDR1 SGDLS and CDR2 YYNGEE. CDR3 length: 15 residues. The CDR3 coding sequence is TGTGCCAGCAGCCCAGGGTACTACAGCACAGATACGCAGTATTTT. Residues: CASSPGYYSTDTQYF.

The V and J genes are TRBV7-9 and TRBJ2-5; 8 positions match TRBD1. Germline lookup yields CDR1 SEHNR and CDR2 FQNEAQ (reference sequence). J was trimmed by 5 bases and V by 5 bases; bases with no gene match: 7. The CDR3 loop spans 14 amino acids. The CDR3 reads CASSNGQGRETQYF. DNA for the CDR3: TGTGCCAGCAGCAACGGACAGGGTCGCGAGACCCAGTACTTC.